This T cell receptor beta chain was identified during a study of T cells in Graves' hyperthyroidism and ophthalmopathy. Study-wide results and limits: Researchers found most expanded thyroid clonotypes above 0.001 in blood as well.

Amplified TCR beta CDR3 regions derived from RNA transcripts. First-round RT-PCR with HTBI primers amplified the TCR CDR3 region. TCRdb re-called the multiplex PCR reads with MiXCR, one entry per CDR3 protein. The table records over 700,000 distinct CDR3 sequences, 18% of them present only once. This clonotype was counted a few times. Its antigen is currently unknown. The CDR3 has 15 amino acids. V was trimmed by 4 bases and J by 3 bases, leaving 16 bases between them. CDR1 is SGHKS, CDR2 YYEKEE, per germline (reference sequence). Pregnant or lactating patients were excluded, as were those with uncontrolled infection or other autoimmune disease. It was at first hyperthyroidism diagnosis, before any ophthalmopathy symptoms, that the blood sample was taken.

The J gene is TRBJ2-5, the V gene TRBV5-5; tentatively, D is TRBD1 or TRBD2 (6 bases each). This clonotype was sampled from a woman between 50 and 59 years old with Graves' hyperthyroidism that later progressed to Graves' ophthalmopathy. Sequencing input: blood. The CDR3: CASSRGWGAKETQYF. DNA for the CDR3: TGTGCCAGCAGCAGGGGCTGGGGGGCGAAAGAGACCCAGTACTTC.